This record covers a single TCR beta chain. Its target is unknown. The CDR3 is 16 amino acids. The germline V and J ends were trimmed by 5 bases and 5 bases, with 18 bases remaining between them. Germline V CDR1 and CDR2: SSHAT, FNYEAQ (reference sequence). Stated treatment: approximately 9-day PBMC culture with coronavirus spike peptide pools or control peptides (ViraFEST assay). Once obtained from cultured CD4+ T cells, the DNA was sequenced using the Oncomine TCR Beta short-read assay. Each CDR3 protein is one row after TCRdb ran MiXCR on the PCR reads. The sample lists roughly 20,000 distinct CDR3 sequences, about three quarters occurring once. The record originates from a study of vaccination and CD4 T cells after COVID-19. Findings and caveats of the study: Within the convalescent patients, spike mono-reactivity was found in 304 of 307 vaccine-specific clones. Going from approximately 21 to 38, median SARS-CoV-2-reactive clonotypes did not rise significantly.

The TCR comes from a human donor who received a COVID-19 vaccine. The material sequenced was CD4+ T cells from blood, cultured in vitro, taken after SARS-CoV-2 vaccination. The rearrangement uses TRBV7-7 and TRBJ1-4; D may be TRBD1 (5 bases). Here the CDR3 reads CASSPLGEAGNEKLFF. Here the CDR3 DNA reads TGTGCCAGCAGCCCTCTGGGGGAGGCAGGAAATGAAAAACTGTTTTTT.